A selection of T cell receptor beta chains follows, all from one sample in a study of Graves' ophthalmopathy and Graves' hyperthyroidism. TCRdb reprocessed the multiplex PCR reads via MiXCR and lists one record per CDR3 protein. The table shows some 160,000 distinct CDR3 sequences, with 35% to 45% occurring only once. The sequencing input was peripheral blood. The receptor source for this set is a man aged 25-40 years with Graves' ophthalmopathy. CDR3s include the opening cysteine and the closing phenylalanine or tryptophan. Each record gives: clone size, D gene, V gene, J gene, CDR3 DNA, CDR3 protein. D genes are given only for firm matches. A row's size may be missing; if present it is once, few, many or a size class.

>many|TRBD2|TRBV6-5|TRBJ2-7
TGTGCCAGCAGTTACGGTTCTAGCGGGAGCCAGCAGTACTTC
CASSYGSSGSQQYF
>NA|NA|TRBV6-1|TRBJ2-2
TGTGCCAGCATGAGGGAGGCGAACACCGGGGAGCTGTTTTTT
CASMREANTGELFF
>NA|TRBD1|TRBV12-3/TRBV12-4|TRBJ1-5
TGTGCCAGCAGAACTTCCGGGACAGGTAATCAGCCCCAGCATTTT
CASRTSGTGNQPQHF
>NA|NA|TRBV7-2|TRBJ1-2
TGTGCCAGCAGCTTCGGGTCGATATATGGCTACACCTTC
CASSFGSIYGYTF
>NA|NA|TRBV11-2|TRBJ2-5
TGTGCCAGCAGCTTAGGCAGGGGAGCAGAGACCCAGTACTTC
CASSLGRGAETQYF
>NA|TRBD2|TRBV7-9|TRBJ2-6
TGTGCCAGCAGCCTAGCGGGAGAGGCCAACGTCCTGACTTTC
CASSLAGEANVLTF
>many|NA|TRBV7-9|TRBJ1-1
TGTGCCAGCAGGGATGGAGGCTCCATGAACACTGAAGCTTTCTTT
CASRDGGSMNTEAFF
>NA|NA|TRBV7-2|TRBJ1-6
TGTGCCAGCAGCTCCCCAGGTTCACCCCTCCACTTT
CASSSPGSPLHF
>NA|NA|TRBV28|TRBJ2-5
TGTGCCAGCAGTTACCCCCTTCGGGGTTCGGGCCAAGAGACCCAGTACTTC
CASSYPLRGSGQETQYF
>many|TRBD1|TRBV27|TRBJ1-1
TGTGCCAGCAGTTCGACAGGGACCATCACAGCTTTCTTT
CASSSTGTITAFF
>many|NA|TRBV4-3|TRBJ1-2
TGCGCCAGCAGCCAAGATAACACGGGATCCAGTTATGGCTACACCTTC
CASSQDNTGSSYGYTF